Listed below are T cell receptor beta chains from one sample, sequenced in a study of beta chain features in type 1 diabetes. Method: immunoSEQ multiplex PCR; TCRdb's copy keeps in-frame clones and lacks some. The table includes a few hundred thousand clones, 30% detected once. The sequencing sample was made of naive CD4+ T cells from blood. The receptor source for this set is a man between 18 and 29 years old in good health. The CDR3 runs from the conserved cysteine through the conserved F or W. D genes are given only for firm matches. Expanded clones get a size class; other rows say once, few or many, or leave the size out.

j_gene | d_gene | v_gene | len | abundance | CDR3nt | CDR3aa
TRBJ2-1 | TRBD2 | TRBV2 | 15 | NA | TGTGCCAGCCATTCGACTAGCGGGAGTACGAATGAGCAGTTCTTC | CASHSTSGSTNEQFF
TRBJ1-2 | NA | TRBV7-2 | 14 | NA | TGTGCCAGCAGCCTTCGCAGGGGCGACTATGGCTACACCTTC | CASSLRRGDYGYTF
TRBJ2-7 | TRBD1 | TRBV2 | 14 | few | TGTGCCAGGGCGACAGGGAGTAGGACCTACGAGCAGTACTTC | CARATGSRTYEQYF
TRBJ2-3 | TRBD2 | TRBV29-1 | 12 | few | TGCAGCGAGTCCGCGGGAGCAGATACGCAGTATTTT | CSESAGADTQYF
TRBJ2-3 | TRBD2 | TRBV29-1 | 16 | NA | TGCAGCGTGGGTAATGTAGCGGGAAAGACCACAGATACGCAGTATTTT | CSVGNVAGKTTDTQYF
TRBJ2-1 | NA | TRBV30 | 11 | NA | TGTGCCTGGAGTCTATACAATGAGCAGTTCTTC | CAWSLYNEQFF
TRBJ1-1 | NA | TRBV10-3 | 13 | few | TGTGCCATCAAAGTGGCGGGGAACACTGAAGCTTTCTTT | CAIKVAGNTEAFF
TRBJ2-2 | NA | TRBV23-1 | 16 | few | TGCGCCAGCAGTCAATCGGAGGTGCAGAACACCGGGGAGCTGTTTTTT | CASSQSEVQNTGELFF
TRBJ1-1 | NA | TRBV6-1 | 12 | NA | TGTGCCAGCAGACAGGGGAACACTGAAGCTTTCTTT | CASRQGNTEAFF
TRBJ2-3 | NA | TRBV7-2 | 13 | few | TGTGCCAGCAGCTTAGCGCAAGGAGATACGCAGTATTTT | CASSLAQGDTQYF
TRBJ2-5 | NA | TRBV5-1 | 15 | NA | TGCGCCAGCAGCTTACAGGGCATCCACCAAGAGACCCAGTACTTC | CASSLQGIHQETQYF
TRBJ2-1 | NA | TRBV6-1 | 12 | NA | TGTGCCGGGGGAGAAAGGTACAATGAGCAGTTCTTC | CAGGERYNEQFF
TRBJ2-5 | NA | TRBV7-9 | 14 | few | TGTGCCAGCAGCAATCCGGGAACTGGAGAGACCCAGTACTTC | CASSNPGTGETQYF
TRBJ1-2 | NA | TRBV29-1 | 13 | few | TGCAGCGTACACCGGGACGGAAACTATGGCTACACCTTC | CSVHRDGNYGYTF
TRBJ2-1 | NA | TRBV30 | 14 | NA | TGTGCCTGGGGACGAGAAAACTCCTACAATGAGCAGTTCTTC | CAWGRENSYNEQFF
TRBJ2-3 | NA | TRBV15 | 13 | NA | TGTGCCACCAGCAGAGCCCCCACAGATACGCAGTATTTT | CATSRAPTDTQYF
TRBJ2-3 | NA | TRBV12-2 | 17 | NA | TGTGCAAGTCGCCTGACGCTAGCGGGAGGGCCCCCAGATACGCAGTATTTT | CASRLTLAGGPPDTQYF
TRBJ2-3 | NA | TRBV9 | 12 | NA | TGTGCCAGCAGCGCCCCGACAAGCTCGCAGTATTTT | CASSAPTSSQYF
TRBJ2-2 | TRBD1 | TRBV30 | 15 | few | TGTGCCTGGGATACGGGACAGGGGTCCACCGGGGAGCTGTTTTTT | CAWDTGQGSTGELFF
TRBJ2-1 | NA | TRBV29-1 | 11 | few | TGCAGCGCCCAGGGTTGGGATGAGCAGTTCTTC | CSAQGWDEQFF
TRBJ2-7 | NA | TRBV20-1 | 11 | NA | TGCAGTGCTAGTGTAGCCTACGAGCAGTACTTC | CSASVAYEQYF
TRBJ2-7 | TRBD2 | TRBV30 | 14 | NA | TGTGCCTGGGTTGGGCTAGCGGGTTTCCACGAGCAGTACTTC | CAWVGLAGFHEQYF
TRBJ1-5 | NA | TRBV5-1 | 13 | NA | TGCGCCAGCAGCTCCGGAGGCAATCAGCCCCAGCATTTT | CASSSGGNQPQHF
TRBJ2-1 | NA | TRBV29-1 | 14 | once | TGCAGCGTTGAATCAACAGCGAGGGACAATGAGCAGTTCTTC | CSVESTARDNEQFF
TRBJ2-7 | NA | TRBV7-9 | 12 | once | TGTGCCAGCAGCGCGGGTGGCTACGAGCAGTACTTC | CASSAGGYEQYF
TRBJ2-1 | NA | TRBV21-1 | 18 | NA | TGTGCCAGCAGCAAAGATCCTGAGGAGCAGGCCTCCTACAATGAGCAGTTCTTC | CASSKDPEEQASYNEQFF
TRBJ2-5 | TRBD1 | TRBV28 | 13 | NA | TGTGCCAGCAGTAAAGGGGGCCGGGAGACCCAGTACTTC | CASSKGGRETQYF
TRBJ2-1 | NA | TRBV29-1 | 13 | few | TGCAGCGTTGAATCGAGGGCTGGGCATGAGCAGTTCTTC | CSVESRAGHEQFF
TRBJ2-7 | NA | TRBV7-9 | 15 | NA | TGTGCCAGCCAGCCCGTTAGCACCGCTCTAGGCGAGCAGTACTTC | CASQPVSTALGEQYF
TRBJ1-3 | NA | TRBV7-9 | 16 | few | TGTGCCAGCAGCTCACCGAGGAGGTCCTCTGGAAACACCATATATTTT | CASSSPRRSSGNTIYF
TRBJ2-7 | TRBD1 | TRBV30 | 12 | few | TGTGCCTGGGGGGACAGGAGCTACGAGCAGTACTTC | CAWGDRSYEQYF
TRBJ2-3 | TRBD1 | TRBV30 | 16 | NA | TGTGCCTGGAGTGCCCAACAGGGGGCCCGCACAGATACGCAGTATTTT | CAWSAQQGARTDTQYF
TRBJ1-5 | TRBD1 | TRBV7-9 | 18 | NA | TGTGCCAGCAGCTTAGAACCCCCGGGACAGGGAGGCAATCAGCCCCAGCATTTT | CASSLEPPGQGGNQPQHF
TRBJ2-1 | NA | TRBV4-3 | 13 | NA | TGCGCCAGCAGCCAAGGACTGGGAAATGAGCAGTTCTTC | CASSQGLGNEQFF
TRBJ2-7 | NA | TRBV18 | 12 | NA | TGTGCCAGCTCACCACTAGGGTACGAGCAGTACTTC | CASSPLGYEQYF
TRBJ1-2 | NA | TRBV4-3 | 16 | NA | TGCGCCAGCAGCCAAGTCGTTCCGGGGAGGAACTATGGCTACACCTTC | CASSQVVPGRNYGYTF
TRBJ2-3 | TRBD2 | TRBV9 | 16 | NA | TGTGCCAGCAGCGCCAGACTAGCGGGAGGAGCAGATACGCAGTATTTT | CASSARLAGGADTQYF
TRBJ2-1 | NA | TRBV27 | 12 | few | TGTGCCAGCAGTTCGTTCCTCGATGAGCAGTTCTTC | CASSSFLDEQFF
TRBJ1-4 | NA | TRBV19 | 15 | NA | TGTGCCAGTAGTACTTGGGACGGAAGGAATGAAAAACTGTTTTTT | CASSTWDGRNEKLFF
TRBJ2-5 | TRBD2 | TRBV7-2 | 15 | NA | TGTGCGAGCACGGGGACTAGCGGGAGCGGGGAGACCCAGTACTTC | CASTGTSGSGETQYF
TRBJ2-1 | NA | TRBV12-5 | 14 | NA | TGTGCTAGTGCCTCCCAGACGGTCACGGATGAGCAGTTCTTC | CASASQTVTDEQFF
TRBJ2-5 | NA | TRBV30 | 12 | few | TGTGCCTGGAATTGGGGCCAAGAGACCCAGTACTTC | CAWNWGQETQYF
TRBJ2-7 | NA | TRBV4-3 | 16 | NA | TGCGCCAGCAGCCAAGATGTGACGGGAAGCTCCTACGAGCAGTACTTC | CASSQDVTGSSYEQYF
TRBJ2-1 | TRBD2 | TRBV28 | 14 | NA | TGTGCCAGCACCTCCTGGACTAGCCACAATGAGCAGTTCTTC | CASTSWTSHNEQFF
TRBJ2-7 | TRBD2 | TRBV4-2 | 17 | NA | TGTGCCAGCAGCCAAGCCGTTGGACTAGCGGAGCCCTACGAGCAGTACTTC | CASSQAVGLAEPYEQYF
TRBJ2-5 | NA | TRBV7-9 | 15 | few | TGTGCCAGCAGCTCCACCGACCGTTACCAAGAGACCCAGTACTTC | CASSSTDRYQETQYF
TRBJ2-3 | TRBD2 | TRBV29-1 | 12 | few | TGCAGCGCCGACAGCGGGGGGGATGCGCAGTATTTT | CSADSGGDAQYF
TRBJ2-1 | TRBD2 | TRBV2 | 15 | NA | TGTGCCAGCCTCCTAGCGGGAGGTTCCTACAATGAGCAGTTCTTC | CASLLAGGSYNEQFF
TRBJ2-3 | NA | TRBV7-2 | 11 | NA | TGTGCCAGCAGCCATAGAGATACGCAGTATTTT | CASSHRDTQYF